Included here is one T cell receptor beta chain sequence, with context. Which antigen it targets is not known. No base quality information exists; no much larger clone differs at one position. The sample originates from a study of glioma-infiltrating T cells after dendritic cell vaccination (dated by TCRdb to about 2016). Study-level background: A cohort of 15 glioblastoma patients from Phase I and II dendritic cell vaccination trials was included, of whom 9 were newly diagnosed and 6 had recurrent disease. Patients received autologous tumor lysate-pulsed dendritic cell vaccination between about 2003 and 2012. To make the vaccine, monocyte-derived dendritic cells were cultured for six to eight days with IL-4 and GM-CSF and then pulsed overnight with autologous tumor lysate. Each patient was given three intradermal dendritic cell vaccine injections, spaced two weeks apart, in the arm below the axilla. Deep sequencing of TCR beta CDR3 regions was used to quantify tumor-infiltrating lymphocyte content and compare tumor and blood repertoires in dendritic cell-vaccinated glioblastoma patients. TCR sequencing metrics, including TIL content and tumor-blood repertoire overlap, were correlated with survival after dendritic cell vaccination. General findings and caveats noted by the study authors: The cohort was small and heterogeneous, with few patients having full blood and tumor sets and even fewer initial-recurrent tumor pairs. The TCR overlap response model with three groups was called speculative and said to need prospective validation. Higher estimated pretreatment TIL content predicted longer time to progression and overall survival after dendritic cell vaccination. No direct relationship between TCR clonality and survival was found, suggesting a diverse polyclonal response may matter.

According to the germline V gene (reference sequence), CDR1 reads LNHDA and CDR2 reads SQIVND. V and J lose 4 bases and 0 bases, and a span of 7 bases separates them. CDR3 length: 14 amino acids, cysteine to phenylalanine. Only the CDR3 DNA is retained, 42 bases long and in frame from the first base. Patients were selected on the basis of adequate residual fresh-frozen tumor tissue and more than two years of available survival data. An isocitrate dehydrogenase mutation was not carried by any of the glioblastoma patients, although molecular status was otherwise variable. PBMC were collected before vaccination, two weeks after the third vaccination, and at tumor progression when it occurred. Genomic DNA was extracted with the Qiagen DNeasy Blood extraction Kit. Using the immunoSEQ assay, TCRB CDR3 regions were amplified from roughly 2.2 micrograms of genomic DNA, or from all available DNA when less than that was on hand. Multiplex PCR used 60 forward primers for TCR V beta segments and 13 reverse primers for J beta segments. Synthetic control templates were spiked into each sample at limiting dilution to estimate reads per starting template. The Illumina HiSeq System generated 87 bp sequencing reads. The original methods were these. PCR and sequencing errors were removed by merging closely related sequences with a nearest neighbor algorithm. TCR overlap was defined as the percentage of unique tumor TCR beta sequences that were also found in the peripheral blood of the same patient. This is the immuneACCESS table as TCRdb keeps it, with only in-frame sequences that have V and J called. A part of the clones is gone; compared with another copy, unresolved V genes explain less than half, and the rest is unexplained. V, J and clone size are taken as reported in that table, and D and trimming were inferred from the DNA itself. Recorded for this sample are more than 85,000 clones; under 90% of them occurred a single time. The top ten clones comprise roughly 2.9% of the sample.

The rearrangement combines TRBV19 with TRBJ1-5; the D gene assignment is ambiguous. Sequenced here: blood, sampled before dendritic cell vaccination. The origin of this receptor is a human donor with glioblastoma. The CDR3 loop reads CASSSSYSNQPQHF. The DNA is TGTGCCAGTAGTAGCAGTTATAGCAATCAGCCCCAGCATTTT.